The clone carrying this T cell receptor beta chain was seen ten or more times. Its antigen is still unknown. Stated time point: patch test 3, about 24 weeks after DPC sensitization. The treatment here: therapeutic diphenylcyclopropenone sensitization with weekly scalp DPC. Prior to each patch test being applied, blood was drawn. Researchers extracted total RNA from unfractionated whole blood. TCRdb ran MiXCR on the RACE reads and lists one entry per CDR3 protein. The data show some 89,000 distinct CDR3 sequences, with 25% to 35% seen just once and approximately 10% held by the top ten. The CDR3 length is 13 residues. Germline V gene data show CDR1 as MNHEY and CDR2 as SMNVEV (reference sequence). V lost 3 bases, J lost 4 bases, and 3 bases stayed unmatched. The sample originates from a study of human T cells and chemical hapten exposure. Whole-study findings and limits: Given that the donors had alopecia, their immune response may differ from that seen in healthy people.

This sample comprised whole blood, obtained in connection with sensitization to the hapten diphenylcyclopropenone (DPC). The V call is TRBV27, the J call TRBJ2-7; 7 positions agree with TRBD1. This clonotype was sampled from a man between 40 and 49 years old with alopecia areata. Some clones in this sample may be carry-over from other donors' samples. The CDR3: CASSLTGSYEQYF. The CDR3 coding sequence is TGTGCCAGCAGTTTGACAGGGTCATACGAGCAGTACTTC.